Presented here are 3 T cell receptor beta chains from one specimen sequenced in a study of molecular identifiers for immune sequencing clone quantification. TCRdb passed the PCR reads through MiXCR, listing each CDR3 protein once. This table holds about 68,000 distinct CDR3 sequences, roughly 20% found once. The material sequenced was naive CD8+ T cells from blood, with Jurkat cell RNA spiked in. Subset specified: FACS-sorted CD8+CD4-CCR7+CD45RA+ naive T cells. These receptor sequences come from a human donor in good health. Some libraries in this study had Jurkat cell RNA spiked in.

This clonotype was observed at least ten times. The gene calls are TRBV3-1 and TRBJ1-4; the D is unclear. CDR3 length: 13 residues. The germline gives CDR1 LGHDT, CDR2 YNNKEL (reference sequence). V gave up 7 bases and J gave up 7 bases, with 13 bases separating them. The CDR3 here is CASNGGLGEKLFF. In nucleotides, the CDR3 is TGTGCCAGCAATGGAGGGTTGGGTGAAAAACTGTTTTTT.

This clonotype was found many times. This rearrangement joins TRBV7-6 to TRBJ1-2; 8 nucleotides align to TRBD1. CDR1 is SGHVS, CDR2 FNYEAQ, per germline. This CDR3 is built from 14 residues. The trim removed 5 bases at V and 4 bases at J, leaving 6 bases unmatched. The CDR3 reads CASSPGGSAYGYTF. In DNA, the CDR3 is TGTGCCAGCAGCCCAGGGGGCTCCGCCTATGGCTACACCTTC. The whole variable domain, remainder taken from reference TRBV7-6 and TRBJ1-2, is GAGVSQSPRYKVTKRGQDVALRCDPISGHVSLYWYRQALGQGPEFLTYFNYEAQQDKSGLPNDRFSAERPEGSISTLTIQRTEQRDSAMYRCASSPGGSAYGYTFGSGTRLTVV.

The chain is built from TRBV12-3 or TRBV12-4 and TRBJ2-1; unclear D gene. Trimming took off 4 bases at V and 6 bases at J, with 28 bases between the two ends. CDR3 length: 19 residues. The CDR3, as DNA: TGTGCCAGCAGTTCCATCCAGGCCTTAGTGTCTCGGCTCCTCAATGAGCAGTTCTTC. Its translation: CASSSIQALVSRLLNEQFF.